This record concerns one TCR beta chain sequence. What it recognizes is unknown. The data were obtained in a study of cytomegalovirus exposure and HLA in healthy donors. 13 Jbeta primers and 60 Vbeta primers were used for the PCR. Sequencing was performed with immunoSEQ multiplex PCR; in TCRdb, only in-frame clones are kept and a portion is missing. In the table there are roughly 80,000 clones, about 70% of which are singletons. This CDR3 has 15 residues. The V segment lost 3 bases and the J segment 3 bases; nucleotides outside the gene matches: 6. From germline, CDR1 is SGHTA and CDR2 FQGNSA. Points from the study as a whole: Among donors in an Asian-associated ancestry cluster, a later analysis reportedly found fewer N-insertions than the roughly 700-donor mean. About 87% or about 30% of the time was how often most TCR beta V segments were productive, according to an earlier analysis. Sequencing likely caused a cluster of highly shared sequence variants. Cytomegalovirus association was listed for about 180 TCR beta chains.

The TCR was taken from a male donor in good health and CMV-seropositive. Sequencing used PBMCs. The chain joins TRBV7-2 to TRBJ2-3, with 7 bases aligning to TRBD1. This chain's CDR3 is CASSFMDRRTDTQYF. The CDR3 coding sequence is TGTGCCAGCAGCTTCATGGACAGGCGTACAGATACGCAGTATTTT.